These 3 T cell receptor beta chains were all obtained from the same sample, sequenced in a study of T cell responses to AZD1222 COVID-19 vaccine. Clones were sequenced by immunoSEQ multiplex PCR, and TCRdb holds only the in-frame ones, with some missing. The sample comprises some 96,000 clones, about 83% of which are singletons, and more than 15% rests with the top ten. Sequenced material: peripheral blood, taken on day 0 of AZD1222 vaccination. These receptor sequences come from an adult in good health.

The rearrangement uses TRBV5-4 and TRBJ2-2; 9 nucleotides agree with TRBD1. Per germline, CDR1 SGHNT and CDR2 YYREEE (reference sequence). V was pared by 4 bases and J by 5 bases, with 6 bases of the junction left unmatched. CDR3 length equals 15 residues. The CDR3 nucleotides are TGTGCCAGCAGCGAAGCACAGGGGGCTACCGGGGAGCTGTTTTTT. This codes for CASSEAQGATGELFF.

The CDR3 sequence: CASSQPSGRAEAGELFF. In nucleotides, the CDR3 is TGCGCCAGCAGCCAACCTAGCGGGAGGGCCGAGGCCGGGGAGCTGTTTTTT. The chain has TRBV4-1 and TRBJ2-2, with 12 bases matching TRBD2. The CDR3 consists of 17 residues. The germline gives CDR1 MGHRA, CDR2 YSYEKL. The ends lost 2 bases at V and 6 bases at J; junction bases unmatched: 7.

The chain employs TRBV29-1 and TRBJ2-7; weak D call: TRBD2 (5 bases). The CDR3 runs 15 residues. Germline values: CDR1 SQVTM, CDR2 ANQGSEA. Trimming pared 6 bases from V and 2 bases from J, leaving 20 bases between. CDR3 nucleotide sequence: TGCAGCGTAAGTCACGGACTTACTGAGACCTACGAGCAGTACTTC. Translating gives CSVSHGLTETYEQYF.